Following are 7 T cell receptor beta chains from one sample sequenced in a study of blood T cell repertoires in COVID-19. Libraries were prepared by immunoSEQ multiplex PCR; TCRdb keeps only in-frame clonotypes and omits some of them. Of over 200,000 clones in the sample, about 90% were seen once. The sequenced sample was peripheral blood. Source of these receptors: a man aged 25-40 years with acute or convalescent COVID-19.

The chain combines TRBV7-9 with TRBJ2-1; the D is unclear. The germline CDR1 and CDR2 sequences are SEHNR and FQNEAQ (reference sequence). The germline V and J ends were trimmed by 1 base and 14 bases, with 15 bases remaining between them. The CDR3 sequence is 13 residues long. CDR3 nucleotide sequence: TGTGCCAGCAGCTTAGTACCCTCGCAACCGGAGTTCTTC. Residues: CASSLVPSQPEFF. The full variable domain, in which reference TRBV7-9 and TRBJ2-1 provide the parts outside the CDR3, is DTGVSQNPRHKITKRGQNVTFRCDPISEHNRLYWYRQTLGQGPEFLTYFQNEAQLEKSRLLSDRFSAERPKGSFSTLEIQRTEQGDSAMYLCASSLVPSQPEFFGPGTRLTVL.

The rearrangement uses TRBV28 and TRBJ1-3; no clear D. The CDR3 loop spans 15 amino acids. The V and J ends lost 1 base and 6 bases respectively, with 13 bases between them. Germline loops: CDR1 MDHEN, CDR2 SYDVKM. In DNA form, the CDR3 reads TGTGCCAGCAGTTTATACGGTATTCGGGTAAACACCATATATTTT. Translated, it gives CASSLYGIRVNTIYF.

The CDR3 reads CASSFGLAGGGHEQYF. The DNA of the CDR3 is TGTGCCAGCAGCTTCGGACTAGCGGGAGGGGGTCACGAGCAGTACTTC. The chain recombines TRBV11-2 with TRBJ2-7, with 15 bases aligning to TRBD2. V shed 3 bases and J 5 bases; nucleotides not matched to a gene: 5. From germline, CDR1 is SGHAT and CDR2 FQNNGV. CDR3 size: 16 residues.

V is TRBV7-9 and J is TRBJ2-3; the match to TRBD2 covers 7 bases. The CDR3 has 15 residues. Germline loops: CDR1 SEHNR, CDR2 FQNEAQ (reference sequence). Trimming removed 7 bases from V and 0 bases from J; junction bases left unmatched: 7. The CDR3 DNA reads TGTGCCAGCACCTGGAGACTAGCAAGCACAGATACGCAGTATTTT. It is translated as CASTWRLASTDTQYF.

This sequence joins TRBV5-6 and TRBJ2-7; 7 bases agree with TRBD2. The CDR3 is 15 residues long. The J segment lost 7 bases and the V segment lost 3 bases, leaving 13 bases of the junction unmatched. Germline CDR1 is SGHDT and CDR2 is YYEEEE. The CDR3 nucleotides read TGTGCCAGCAGCTCCCGGCCAGCGGGGTCCGGAGAGCAGTACTTC. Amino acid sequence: CASSSRPAGSGEQYF.

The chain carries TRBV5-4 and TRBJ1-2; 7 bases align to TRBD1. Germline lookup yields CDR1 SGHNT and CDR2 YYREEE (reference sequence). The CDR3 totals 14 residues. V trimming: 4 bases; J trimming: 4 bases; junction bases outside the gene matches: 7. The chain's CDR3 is CASSRRGQLYGYTF. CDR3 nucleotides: TGTGCCAGCAGCAGGAGGGGACAGCTCTATGGCTACACCTTC. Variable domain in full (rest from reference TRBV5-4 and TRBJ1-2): ETGVTQSPTHLIKTRGQQVTLRCSSQSGHNTVSWYQQALGQGPQFIFQYYREEENGRGNFPPRFSGLQFPNYSSELNVNALELDDSALYLCASSRRGQLYGYTFGSGTRLTVV.

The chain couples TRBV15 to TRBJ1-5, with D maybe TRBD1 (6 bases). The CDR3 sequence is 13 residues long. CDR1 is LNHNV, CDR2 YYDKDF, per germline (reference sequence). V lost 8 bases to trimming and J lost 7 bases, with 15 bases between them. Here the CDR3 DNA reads TGTGCCACCGCTGACAGGCCAAGGCAGCCCCAGCATTTT. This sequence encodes CATADRPRQPQHF.